Given below is one T cell receptor (beta chain) in context. The antigen is undetermined. This sample is drawn from a study of OX40 agonist ivuxolimab in advanced cancers. Study findings and constraints: Expanded clones were, on average, more numerous in CD8+ T cells than in CD4+. The authors also found low normalized T-cell clonal expansion in some nonresponders.

The method was immunoSEQ multiplex PCR; TCRdb's version includes in-frame clones alone and lacks a portion of them. The sample has about 24,000 clones, around 85% seen once. The cohort excluded patients with autoimmune disease history or systemic immunosuppression. This CDR3 has 15 residues. V lost 0 bases to trimming and J lost 5 bases, with 13 bases between them. The germline V gene encodes CDR1 LNHNV and CDR2 YYDKDF (reference sequence). This sample comprised CD4+ or CD8+ T cells sorted from blood, obtained in a trial of the OX40 agonist ivuxolimab. The TCR comes from an adult with an advanced solid tumor such as melanoma, head and neck, liver or kidney cancer. The V call is TRBV15, the J call TRBJ2-5; either TRBD1 or TRBD2 may fit D (6 bases each). The CDR3 loop reads CATSRDGLGGETQYF. CDR3 nucleotide sequence: TGTGCCACCAGCAGAGATGGGTTAGGGGGGGAGACCCAGTACTTC.